This TCR beta chain is from a study of CD8 T cells in Susac syndrome (dated by TCRdb to between 2017 and 2020). As for the study more broadly: Repertoire sequencing was used to test whether CD8+ T cell activation and differentiation in Susac syndrome was antigen driven. Overall study results and their limits: The number of individuals in the TCR sequencing and HLA analysis was recognized as being relatively small.

With respect to this clonotype: Its binding antigen is unknown. No much larger clone is present one base from it, and per-base qualities are unavailable.

Peripheral blood CD8+ and CD4+ T cells from healthy donors, Susac syndrome patients and multiple sclerosis patients were profiled using high-throughput TCR beta sequencing. Multiple sclerosis controls were treatment-naive patients with stable or active relapsing-remitting disease fulfilling revised McDonald criteria. CD8+ TEMRA cells were enriched by FACS, while bulk CD8+ and CD4+ T cells were purified by magnetic negative isolation. Blood was drawn into EDTA tubes, processed within 24 hours, and PBMCs were isolated by density gradient centrifugation. PBMCs intended for TCR sequencing were cryopreserved in liquid nitrogen and were subsequently thawed in a 37 degrees C water bath. A purity of at least 90% was achieved for sorted or isolated CD4+, CD8+ and CD8+ TEMRA cells. RNA was extracted using the RNeasy kit, and about 0.45 to 1 ug of the RNA was reverse transcribed with random hexamers. TCR beta CDR3 regions were amplified with the immunoSEQ multiplex PCR assay covering 54 Vbeta and 13 Jbeta segments. PCR amplification bias was corrected by using a synthetic template baseline for primer optimization and computational correction. The authors' pipeline ran thus. Reads were annotated to V, D and J genes according to IMGT and were analyzed with immunoSEQ Analyzer, with only productive sequences retained. Clonality was calculated as one minus the Shannon entropy normalized by log2 of the number of productive unique sequences. For each patient and control, public and private clones were evaluated among the 100 most prevalent clones. A clone was defined as Susac-specific if it was absent from the healthy and MS cohorts, from some 980 published viral clones and from other ImmuneACCESS disease sequences. Through fastp at Q25 and MiXCR, TCRdb rebuilt clones from the public reads, retaining in-frame beta chains. Identical CDR3 proteins give one entry, which carries the most common genes and DNA. Here the V and J calls rest on TCRdb's processing, not on the authors' analysis. The sample has 230,000 or so distinct CDR3 sequences on record, roughly 96% of them singletons. The top ten hold roughly 0.1% of the sample.

Reading the germline V gene gives CDR1 SGHAT and CDR2 FQNNGV. V gives up 6 bases and J gives up 6 bases, and the segment between their germline ends measures 13 bases. From the cysteine up to the phenylalanine, the CDR3 has a length of 13 residues. CDR3 DNA only is kept here, 39 bases in frame from base 1. This sequence uses TRBV11-2 and TRBJ2-3, with the D gene call left open. The source of this sequence is a human donor with multiple sclerosis. Sequenced: CD4+ T cells from PBMCs. The DNA is TGTGCCAGCAGTCCAAGAGCTTCCGATACGCAGTATTTT. The encoded protein is CASSPRASDTQYF.